The 26 T cell receptor beta chains below come from one sample, sequenced in a study of T cell repertoires in cytomegalovirus infection. A single record per CDR3 protein comes from TCRdb applying MiXCR to the reads. The sample contains 650,000 to 850,000 distinct CDR3 sequences, approximately 32% of which appear only once. The antigens of these receptors remain unknown. The specimen comprised cultured CD8+ T cells from PBMCs, sampled from culture after CMV antigen stimulation. These TCRs come from a human donor in good health (CMV status not recorded). Some clones in this sample may be carry-over from other donors' samples.

The chain couples TRBV19 to TRBJ2-1; perhaps D is TRBD1 or TRBD2 (5 bases each). The germline gives CDR1 LNHDA, CDR2 SQIVND (reference sequence). V was clipped by 7 bases and J by 4 bases, with 17 bases between them. The CDR3 length is 15 residues. CDR3 DNA: TGTGCCAGTACCCCAGGGTTTGGGGGTTACAATGAGCAGTTCTTC. Translated: CASTPGFGGYNEQFF. The full variable domain, completed using reference TRBV19 and TRBJ2-1, is DGGITQSPKYLFRKEGQNVTLSCEQNLNHDAMYWYRQDPGQGLRLIYYSQIVNDFQKGDIAEGYSVSREKKESFPLTVTSAQKNPTAFYLCASTPGFGGYNEQFFGPGTRLTVL.

There are a few counts of this clonotype. This sequence joins TRBV12-3 or TRBV12-4 and TRBJ1-1; D remains unclear. This CDR3 region has 15 residues. Trimming left V 5 bases short and J 0 bases short, with 13 bases between. In DNA form, the CDR3 reads TGTGCCAGCAGTAGCGGGAGTTACTTGAACACTGAAGCTTTCTTT. It codes for CASSSGSYLNTEAFF.

This clonotype appeared a few times. Here the CDR3 reads CASSLSMGYEQYF. In nucleotides, the CDR3 is TGTGCCAGCAGCCTCTCCATGGGGTACGAGCAGTACTTC. The V call is TRBV27, the J call TRBJ2-7; no firm D call. Germline loops: CDR1 MNHEY, CDR2 SMNVEV (reference sequence). This CDR3 is 13 amino acids long. Trimming cost V 6 bases and J 4 bases, with 13 bases left between them.

The chain has TRBV6-1 and TRBJ2-1; TRBD2 matches at 11 bases. With 0 bases clipped from V and 4 bases from J, the junction kept 5 bases outside the gene matches. In germline, CDR1 is MNHNS, CDR2 SASEGT. This CDR3 region has 17 residues. The CDR3 DNA sequence: TGTGCCAGCAGTGAAGCCGGCACTAGCGGGGGTTACAATGAGCAGTTCTTC. It translates to CASSEAGTSGGYNEQFF.

The rearrangement joins TRBV6-2 or TRBV6-3 to TRBJ1-4; 9 bases map to TRBD1. V gave up 6 bases and J gave up 8 bases; unmatched junction bases: 10. CDR1 and CDR2 (germline): MNHEY, SVGEGT. The CDR3 spans 15 residues. The CDR3 coding sequence is TGTGCCAGCAGCCCCCGGGACAGGGTACGAGAAAAACTGTTTTTT. Translated, it gives CASSPRDRVREKLFF.

The V call is TRBV10-3, the J call TRBJ1-2, with 8 bases lining up with TRBD1. Germline lookup yields CDR1 ENHRY and CDR2 SYGVKD. V shed 4 bases, J shed 4 bases, and the junction held 11 bases outside the gene matches. The CDR3 spans 16 residues. CDR3: CAISVLEPGGVYGYTF. Here the CDR3 DNA reads TGTGCCATCAGTGTCCTTGAGCCAGGGGGCGTCTATGGCTACACCTTC.

This clonotype was seen a handful of times. V gene TRBV2 combines with J gene TRBJ1-2; possibly TRBD1 for D (6 bases). The CDR3 loop spans 14 amino acids. Per germline, CDR1 SNHLY and CDR2 FYNNEI. The V and J ends lost 2 bases and 8 bases respectively, with 15 bases between them. For the CDR3, the DNA is TGTGCCAGCAGTGAAAGGCAGGGGATTGACGGCTACACCTTC. Its protein product is CASSERQGIDGYTF. Full variable domain (rest looked up from reference TRBV2 and TRBJ1-2): EPEVTQTPSHQVTQMGQEVILRCVPISNHLYFYWYRQILGQKVEFLVSFYNNEISEKSEIFDDQFSVERPDGSNFTLKIRSTKLEDSAMYFCASSERQGIDGYTFGSGTRLTVV.

V usage is TRBV6-5 and J usage is TRBJ2-3; D might be TRBD1 or TRBD2, each matching 5 bases. V lost 7 bases to trimming and J lost 6 bases, with 17 bases between them. Germline V gene sequence: CDR1 MNHEY, CDR2 SVGAGI. This CDR3 contains 14 residues. CDR3: CASISRETGDTQYF. Here the CDR3 DNA reads TGTGCCAGCATCAGCAGGGAAACGGGGGATACGCAGTATTTT.

There are a few counts of this clonotype. The V and J genes are TRBV5-6 and TRBJ2-7; 9 bases map to TRBD1. J was trimmed by 5 bases and V by 4 bases; bases with no gene match: 4. Germline values: CDR1 SGHDT, CDR2 YYEEEE. This CDR3 region has 13 residues. For the CDR3, the DNA is TGTGCCAGCAGCCCGGGACAGGGAAACGAGCAGTACTTC. It translates to CASSPGQGNEQYF.

V and J are TRBV19 and TRBJ1-5; the D gene is possibly TRBD1 (6 bases). The CDR3 extends over 15 amino acids. Germline values: CDR1 LNHDA, CDR2 SQIVND (reference sequence). The ends were cut back, 7 bases at V and 6 bases at J, with 19 bases in the middle. The CDR3 sequence is CASIGPLDRSQPQHF. The CDR3, as DNA: TGTGCCAGTATCGGGCCATTAGACAGGTCTCAGCCCCAGCATTTT.

This clonotype occurred a few times. V is TRBV18 and J is TRBJ1-2; possible D gene TRBD1, 6 bases. The CDR3 is 18 residues long. V was trimmed by 3 bases and J by 1 base, leaving 21 bases between them. Germline V gene sequence: CDR1 KGHSH, CDR2 LQKENI. CDR3 sequence (DNA): TGTGCCAGCTCACCGACAGGTTCCCCCTCCCCGGATAACTATGGCTACACCTTC. This encodes CASSPTGSPSPDNYGYTF.

The chain uses TRBV5-1 and TRBJ1-4, with 8 bases identical to TRBD1. Germline trimming cut 2 bases from V and 0 bases from J; bases unmatched to any gene: 3. CDR3 length equals 16 residues. The germline CDR1 and CDR2 sequences are SGHRS and YFSETQ. CDR3 residues: CASSFQGAATNEKLFF. The CDR3 DNA reads as TGCGCCAGCAGCTTTCAGGGGGCTGCAACTAATGAAAAACTGTTTTTT.

The genes are TRBV27 and TRBJ1-1; the match to TRBD1 covers 8 bases. The CDR3 consists of 15 residues. The ends lost 6 bases at V and 1 base at J; junction bases unmatched: 7. Germline V gene lookup returns CDR1 MNHEY and CDR2 SMNVEV (reference sequence). The CDR3 sequence is CASSQRGTGNTEAFF. In DNA form, the CDR3 reads TGTGCCAGCAGCCAAAGAGGGACAGGGAACACTGAAGCTTTCTTT.

This sequence joins TRBV10-3 and TRBJ2-1; D is undetermined. The ends were cut back, 10 bases at V and 7 bases at J, with 11 bases in the middle. The germline V gene encodes CDR1 ENHRY and CDR2 SYGVKD. The CDR3 consists of 11 residues. In DNA form, the CDR3 reads TGTGCCACCGAAAACAATAATGAGCAGTTCTTC. It codes for CATENNNEQFF.

This clonotype was observed a few times. The genes are TRBV4-3 and TRBJ2-1; D gene unclear. The CDR3 spans 14 residues. Germline loops: CDR1 LGHNA, CDR2 YSLEER. With 0 bases removed from V and 5 bases from J, the gap between germline ends came to 8 bases. The CDR3 loop is CASSQDLRNNEQFF. Written as DNA, the CDR3 is TGCGCCAGCAGCCAAGATTTACGGAACAATGAGCAGTTCTTC.

This clonotype appeared a few times. This chain links TRBV12-3 or TRBV12-4 with TRBJ2-2; TRBD1 aligns across 11 bases. The junction had 3 bases not matched to a gene; V was cut back by 5 bases and J by 4 bases. The CDR3 has 15 amino acids. The CDR3 loop reads CASSRDRGITGELFF. The CDR3 DNA reads as TGTGCCAGCAGTAGGGACAGGGGGATCACCGGGGAGCTGTTTTTT.

This clonotype was seen many times. The chain couples TRBV7-8 to TRBJ2-1; D gene ambiguous. The CDR3 is made up of 17 amino acids. The V gene's germline CDR1 is SGHVS and CDR2 FQNEAQ. V lost 1 base, J lost 1 base, and 14 bases lay in between. In DNA form, the CDR3 reads TGTGCCAGCAGCTTAGGGTCCCATCTAATGTCCTACAATGAGCAGTTCTTC. This sequence encodes CASSLGSHLMSYNEQFF.

The chain employs TRBV19 and TRBJ1-2; 9 nucleotides align to TRBD1. V lost 3 bases to trimming and J lost 3 bases; unmatched junction nucleotides: 5. The V gene's germline CDR1 is LNHDA and CDR2 SQIVND (reference sequence). This CDR3 spans 15 amino acids. The CDR3 DNA reads as TGTGCCAGTAGTATCAACAGGGGGCGCGACTATGGCTACACCTTC. It yields the protein CASSINRGRDYGYTF.

Only a few counts were recorded for this clonotype. The chain recombines TRBV4-1 with TRBJ1-2, with D unclear. The CDR3 contains 16 residues. V was shortened by 7 bases and J by 1 base, with 19 bases between the two germline ends. Germline V CDR1 and CDR2: MGHRA, YSYEKL. The CDR3 DNA reads TGCGCCAGCACCCCAACCGCCGTGATAGATAACTATGGCTACACCTTC. Translation: CASTPTAVIDNYGYTF.

This clonotype was counted only a few times. The chain couples TRBV7-8 to TRBJ1-4; TRBD1 aligns across 9 bases. CDR3 size: 15 residues. V lost 3 bases, J lost 10 bases, and 9 bases stayed unmatched. The germline V gene encodes CDR1 SGHVS and CDR2 FQNEAQ. The CDR3 DNA reads TGTGCCAGCAGCTTCTATTGGACAGGGGAGGGAAAACTGTTTTTT. It codes for CASSFYWTGEGKLFF.

Written as DNA, the CDR3 is TGTGCCAGCAGTTTATCGAGACTAGCGGGGAACCCATACAATGAGCAGTTCTTC. Its protein is CASSLSRLAGNPYNEQFF. The chain links TRBV27 to TRBJ2-1, with 11 bases identical to TRBD2. The junction had 8 bases not matched to a gene; V was cut back by 0 bases and J by 4 bases. The CDR3 has 18 amino acids. Germline V gene lookup returns CDR1 MNHEY and CDR2 SMNVEV (reference sequence).

The sample holds a few counts of this clonotype. This rearrangement joins TRBV19 to TRBJ1-4; TRBD1 agrees at 9 bases. Trimming at V came to 3 bases and at J to 3 bases, leaving 17 bases not matched to a gene. CDR3 length equals 20 residues. Germline lookup yields CDR1 LNHDA and CDR2 SQIVND (reference sequence). The CDR3 coding sequence is TGTGCCAGTAGTATGGACGAAAGCGGGGACAGGGAGGAGCCTAATGAAAAACTGTTTTTT. Encoded protein: CASSMDESGDREEPNEKLFF.

The chain couples TRBV6-5 to TRBJ2-1; 10 positions match TRBD1. The V segment lost 1 base and the J segment 4 bases; nucleotides outside the gene matches: 7. The CDR3 sequence is 17 residues long. CDR1 and CDR2 (germline): MNHEY, SVGAGI. CDR3 sequence: CASSYLPGQGSYNEQFF. The CDR3 DNA reads as TGTGCCAGCAGTTACTTACCGGGACAGGGGTCATACAATGAGCAGTTCTTC.

This clonotype was observed many times. The chain recombines TRBV4-1 with TRBJ2-7; no firm D call. This CDR3 region has 14 residues. V gave up 1 base and J gave up 6 bases, with 13 bases separating them. CDR1 is MGHRA and CDR2 is YSYEKL in the germline V gene. The CDR3 region has the DNA TGCGCCAGCAGCCAAGTCCAAGGGCTAGGCGAGCAGTACTTC. Protein: CASSQVQGLGEQYF.

The V gene is TRBV29-1, the J gene TRBJ2-7; 11 nucleotides match TRBD2. This CDR3 is 16 amino acids long. After removal of 2 bases from V and 0 bases from J, the junction contained 6 bases not matched to a gene. The germline V gene encodes CDR1 SQVTM and CDR2 ANQGSEA. CDR3 coding DNA: TGCAGCGTTGAAAGCTCTAGCGGGGGGCCCTCCTACGAGCAGTACTTC. This encodes CSVESSSGGPSYEQYF.

This sequence joins TRBV5-1 and TRBJ1-1, with 9 bases fitting TRBD1. V lost 4 bases, J lost 0 bases, and 4 bases stayed unmatched. The length of the CDR3 is 15 residues. Germline loops: CDR1 SGHRS, CDR2 YFSETQ. The CDR3 loop is CASSAGTGLNTEAFF. CDR3 in DNA: TGCGCCAGCAGCGCGGGGACAGGGCTGAACACTGAAGCTTTCTTT.